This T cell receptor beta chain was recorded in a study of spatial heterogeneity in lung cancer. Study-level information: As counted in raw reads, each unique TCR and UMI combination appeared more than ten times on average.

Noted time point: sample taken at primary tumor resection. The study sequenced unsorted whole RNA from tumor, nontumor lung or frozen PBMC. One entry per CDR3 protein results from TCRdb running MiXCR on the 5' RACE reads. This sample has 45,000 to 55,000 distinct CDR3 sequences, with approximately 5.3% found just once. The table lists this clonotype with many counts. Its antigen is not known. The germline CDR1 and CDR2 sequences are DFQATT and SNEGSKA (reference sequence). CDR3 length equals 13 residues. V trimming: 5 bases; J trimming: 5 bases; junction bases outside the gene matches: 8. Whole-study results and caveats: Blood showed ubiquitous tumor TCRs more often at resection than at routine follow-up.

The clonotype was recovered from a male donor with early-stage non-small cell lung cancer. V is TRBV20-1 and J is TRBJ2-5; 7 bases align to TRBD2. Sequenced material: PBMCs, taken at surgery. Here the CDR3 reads CSALTSADETQYF. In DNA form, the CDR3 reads TGCAGTGCTTTAACTAGCGCCGACGAGACCCAGTACTTC.